The T cell receptor (beta chain) described here comes from a study of regulatory T cells in long-lasting Graves disease. The time point is: persistent/refractory GD, antithyroid drugs over 5 years with positive TRAb. PBMCs were the source of the RNA used for TCR sequencing. Under American Thyroid Association guidelines, Graves' disease was diagnosed. Trimming left V 3 bases short and J 5 bases short, with 7 bases between. Germline values: CDR1 SGHNT, CDR2 YENEEA. The CDR3 consists of 13 residues. In building TCR beta libraries, iRepertoire HTBI primers were used together with Arm-PCR of CDR3 regions. MiXCR was run by TCRdb on the multiplex PCR reads, yielding one entry per CDR3 protein. The sample lists some 450,000 distinct CDR3 sequences, 20% to 25% occurring once.

The TCR was taken from a female donor with Graves disease. Material: peripheral blood mononuclear cells (PBMCs), obtained when the disease was refractory, from a patient treated with antithyroid drugs. V and J are TRBV11-3 and TRBJ2-2; no clear D. CDR3 sequence (DNA): TGTGCCAGCAGCTTCCCCGGGACCGGGGAGCTGTTTTTT. Encoded protein: CASSFPGTGELFF.